This T cell receptor beta chain was sequenced for a study of vaccination effects on CD4 cells after COVID-19. CDR3 size: 15 residues. The J segment lost 0 bases and the V segment lost 6 bases, leaving 5 bases of the junction unmatched. Germline V lookup: CDR1 ENHRY, CDR2 SYGVKD. Ahead of sequencing, the ViraFEST assay grew antigen-specific CD4+ T cells using viral peptide pools. Cultured cells yielded isolated CD4+ T cells after 10 days. Two-dose BNT162b2 or mRNA-1273 vaccination was given to participants. Clones were read by immunoSEQ multiplex PCR, and TCRdb kept only the in-frame ones, dropping some. The table includes approximately 30,000 clones, around 79% detected once. Comment on this clone: Its antigen is as yet unknown.

The sample here was CD4+ T cells from PBMCs cultured with HCoV-NL63 spike peptides, taken after COVID-19 vaccination. The chain is built from TRBV10-3 and TRBJ1-5; TRBD1 agrees at 7 bases. This TCR derives from a human donor who received a COVID-19 vaccine. The CDR3 sequence is CAISEGTASNQPQHF. The CDR3, as DNA: TGTGCCATCAGCGAGGGGACAGCTAGCAATCAGCCCCAGCATTTT.